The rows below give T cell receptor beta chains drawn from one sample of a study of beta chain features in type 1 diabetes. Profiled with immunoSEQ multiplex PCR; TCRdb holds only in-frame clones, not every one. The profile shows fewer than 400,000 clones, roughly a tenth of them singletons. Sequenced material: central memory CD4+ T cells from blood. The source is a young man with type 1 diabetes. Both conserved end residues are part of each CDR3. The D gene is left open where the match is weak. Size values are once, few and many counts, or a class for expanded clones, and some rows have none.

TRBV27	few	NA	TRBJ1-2	TGTGCCAGCAGTTTAGGGCAGTGGAACTATGGCTACACCTTC	CASSLGQWNYGYTF
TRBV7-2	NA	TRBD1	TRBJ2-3	TGTGCCAGCAGCTTATTCCAGGGGGTGGGCACAGATACGCAGTATTTT	CASSLFQGVGTDTQYF
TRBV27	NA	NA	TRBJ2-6	TGTGCCAGCAGTTTACAGGGTGGGGCCAACGTCCTGACTTTC	CASSLQGGANVLTF
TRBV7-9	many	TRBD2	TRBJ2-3	TGTGCCAGCAGCCTGGGATTGGTTAGCGGGGGGCTGACTGGAGATACGCAGTATTTT	CASSLGLVSGGLTGDTQYF
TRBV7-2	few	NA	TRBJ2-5	TGTGCCAGCAGCTTAGACCAAGGGATAGAGACCCAGTACTTC	CASSLDQGIETQYF
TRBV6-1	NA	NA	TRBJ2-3	TGTGCCAGCAGTGAAGGGGGAAGCACAGATACGCAGTATTTT	CASSEGGSTDTQYF
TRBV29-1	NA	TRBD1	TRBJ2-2	TGCAGCGTACGGGACAGGGGGAACACCGGGGAGCTGTTTTTT	CSVRDRGNTGELFF
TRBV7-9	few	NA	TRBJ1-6	TGTGCCAGCAGCAAAGAGGGTAATTCACCCCTCCACTTT	CASSKEGNSPLHF
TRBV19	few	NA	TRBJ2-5	TGTGCCAGTAGCGAGAGGGGAAGAAAAGAGACCCAGTACTTC	CASSERGRKETQYF
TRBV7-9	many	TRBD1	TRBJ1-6	TGTGCCAGCAGCTTAGCGCAGGGGGCAAATTCACCCCTCCACTTT	CASSLAQGANSPLHF
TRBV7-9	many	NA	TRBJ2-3	TGTGCCAGCAGCTTACGGGACATTCCAGATACGCAGTATTTT	CASSLRDIPDTQYF